This T cell receptor beta chain was observed in a study of PD-1 blockade in classical Hodgkin lymphoma. Unmatched junction bases numbered 6, after V lost 2 bases and J lost 0 bases. Germline V lookup: CDR1 MNHEY, CDR2 SMNVEV (reference sequence). The length of the CDR3 is 18 residues. This clone was recorded only once. Time point specified: cycle 4 day 1 (C4D1), after 5 to 7 weeks of nivolumab. Each patient experienced a relapse that followed autologous stem cell transplantation, and brentuximab vedotin exposure varied. Method: immunoSEQ multiplex PCR; TCRdb's copy keeps in-frame clones and lacks some. The table has almost 7,000 clones, roughly 90% seen once; the top ten hold approximately 42%.

Here the sequenced sample was peripheral blood mononuclear cells (PBMCs), taken before the fourth cycle of nivolumab. The chain uses TRBV27 and TRBJ2-3, with TRBD2 identical over 12 bases. The receptor was derived from a human donor with classical Hodgkin lymphoma. The CDR3 protein is CASSLGDLAGGSTDTQYF. CDR3 sequence (DNA): TGTGCCAGCAGTTTAGGGGATCTAGCGGGAGGGAGCACAGATACGCAGTATTTT.